These T cell receptor beta chains were read from a single sample in a study of identical twins. TCRdb passed the 5' RACE reads through MiXCR, listing each CDR3 protein once. This table has hundreds of thousands of distinct CDR3 sequences, over 8.5% appearing once. This sample was shared with a second study, whose subject was yellow fever vaccine responses in identical twins.

What was sequenced was PBMCs. The source is a woman under 30 in good health. Each CDR3 is given with its conserved first and last residue. The order of the fields is CDR3 protein, CDR3 DNA, clone size, D gene, J gene, V gene. D genes are given only for firm matches. A clone size is listed for some rows: how often the clone was seen (once, few, many), or a class if it is expanded.

cdr3_aa: CASSPDNGETLYYEQYF
cdr3_nt: TGTGCCAGCAGCCCCGATAACGGGGAGACTCTCTACTACGAGCAGTACTTC
clone_size: few
d_call: NA
j_call: TRBJ2-7
v_call: TRBV9

cdr3_aa: CASQGGRADYNEQFF
cdr3_nt: TGTGCCAGCCAGGGCGGGAGGGCAGACTACAATGAGCAGTTCTTC
clone_size: NA
d_call: TRBD2
j_call: TRBJ2-1
v_call: TRBV2

cdr3_aa: CASSLTGGTGIEQFF
cdr3_nt: TGTGCCAGCAGCTTAACAGGAGGGACAGGGATTGAGCAGTTCTTC
clone_size: NA
d_call: TRBD1
j_call: TRBJ2-1
v_call: TRBV7-3

cdr3_aa: CSARLGAGELFF
cdr3_nt: TGCAGTGCTAGATTGGGGGCCGGGGAGCTGTTTTTT
clone_size: NA
d_call: NA
j_call: TRBJ2-2
v_call: TRBV20-1

cdr3_aa: CSASILAGGQYF
cdr3_nt: TGCAGTGCTAGTATCCTAGCGGGAGGGCAGTACTTC
clone_size: NA
d_call: TRBD2
j_call: TRBJ2-7
v_call: TRBV20-1

cdr3_aa: CASSVPRGGTDTQYF
cdr3_nt: TGTGCCAGCAGTGTACCTCGGGGGGGCACAGATACGCAGTATTTT
clone_size: NA
d_call: TRBD2
j_call: TRBJ2-3
v_call: TRBV28

cdr3_aa: CASRVPGLSTDTQYF
cdr3_nt: TGTGCCAGCAGGGTCCCGGGACTTAGCACAGATACGCAGTATTTT
clone_size: few
d_call: NA
j_call: TRBJ2-3
v_call: TRBV6-1

cdr3_aa: CASSSRTWADTQYF
cdr3_nt: TGCGCCAGCAGCTCACGAACCTGGGCAGATACGCAGTATTTT
clone_size: NA
d_call: NA
j_call: TRBJ2-3
v_call: TRBV5-1

cdr3_aa: CASSTRGKGEAFF
cdr3_nt: TGTGCCAGCAGTACCCGGGGAAAGGGGGAAGCTTTCTTT
clone_size: few
d_call: NA
j_call: TRBJ1-1
v_call: TRBV27

cdr3_aa: CASSPTGSHEQYF
cdr3_nt: TGTGCCAGCTCGCCCACCGGGAGCCACGAGCAGTACTTC
clone_size: NA
d_call: NA
j_call: TRBJ2-7
v_call: TRBV18

cdr3_aa: CASSFDDRDLQETQYF
cdr3_nt: TGTGCCAGCAGCTTCGATGACAGGGACCTCCAAGAGACCCAGTACTTC
clone_size: few
d_call: TRBD1
j_call: TRBJ2-5
v_call: TRBV7-8

cdr3_aa: CASSPGGGGASYEQYF
cdr3_nt: TGTGCCAGCAGCCCCGGCGGCGGGGGGGCCTCCTACGAGCAGTACTTC
clone_size: few
d_call: TRBD2
j_call: TRBJ2-7
v_call: TRBV7-9

cdr3_aa: CSGRTGGYEQYF
cdr3_nt: TGCAGCGGCCGGACAGGGGGATACGAGCAGTACTTC
clone_size: few
d_call: TRBD1
j_call: TRBJ2-7
v_call: TRBV29-1

cdr3_aa: CASSPPRLAGNTDTQYF
cdr3_nt: TGTGCCAGCTCACCACCCAGACTAGCGGGGAACACAGATACGCAGTATTTT
clone_size: NA
d_call: TRBD2
j_call: TRBJ2-3
v_call: TRBV18

cdr3_aa: CASSQLGLANRETQYF
cdr3_nt: TGTGCCAGCAGTCAACTGGGACTAGCGAACCGGGAGACCCAGTACTTC
clone_size: few
d_call: TRBD2
j_call: TRBJ2-5
v_call: TRBV27

cdr3_aa: CASSQKGERAF
cdr3_nt: TGTGCCAGCAGCCAAAAGGGGGAACGAGCTTTC
clone_size: many
d_call: NA
j_call: TRBJ2-7
v_call: TRBV3-1

cdr3_aa: CASSHRVGSTDTQYF
cdr3_nt: TGCGCCAGCAGCCACAGGGTAGGGAGCACAGATACGCAGTATTTT
clone_size: NA
d_call: NA
j_call: TRBJ2-3
v_call: TRBV4-3

cdr3_aa: CASKASHSTDTQYF
cdr3_nt: TGTGCCAGCAAAGCTAGCCATAGCACAGATACGCAGTATTTT
clone_size: NA
d_call: NA
j_call: TRBJ2-3
v_call: TRBV2

cdr3_aa: CSVPDSLKNEQFF
cdr3_nt: TGCAGCGTTCCGGACAGTTTAAAGAATGAGCAGTTCTTC
clone_size: many
d_call: NA
j_call: TRBJ2-1
v_call: TRBV29-1

cdr3_aa: CASSIGDLGTEAFF
cdr3_nt: TGTGCCAGTAGTATCGGGGACCTGGGGACTGAAGCTTTCTTT
clone_size: few
d_call: NA
j_call: TRBJ1-1
v_call: TRBV19

cdr3_aa: CATEQRDTPYEQYF
cdr3_nt: TGTGCCACCGAGCAAAGGGACACACCCTACGAGCAGTACTTC
clone_size: few
d_call: NA
j_call: TRBJ2-7
v_call: TRBV7-9

cdr3_aa: CASSYDADTQYF
cdr3_nt: TGTGCCAGCAGTTACGACGCTGATACGCAGTATTTT
clone_size: NA
d_call: NA
j_call: TRBJ2-3
v_call: TRBV6-6

cdr3_aa: CASSRDRGQEQYF
cdr3_nt: TGTGCCAGCAGCCGTGACAGGGGGCAAGAGCAGTACTTC
clone_size: few
d_call: TRBD1
j_call: TRBJ2-7
v_call: TRBV3-1

cdr3_aa: CASSRRDPGRGEQFF
cdr3_nt: TGTGCCAGCAGCCGCAGGGACCCAGGGAGAGGTGAGCAGTTCTTC
clone_size: few
d_call: NA
j_call: TRBJ2-1
v_call: TRBV28

cdr3_aa: CASSYGVVQDNEQFF
cdr3_nt: TGTGCCAGCAGTTATGGGGTGGTCCAGGACAATGAGCAGTTCTTC
clone_size: NA
d_call: NA
j_call: TRBJ2-1
v_call: TRBV6-2/TRBV6-3

cdr3_aa: CASSLERNSPLHF
cdr3_nt: TGTGCCAGCAGCTTAGAAAGGAATTCACCCCTCCACTTT
clone_size: NA
d_call: NA
j_call: TRBJ1-6
v_call: TRBV7-9

cdr3_aa: CASSQAAGQGRSPLHF
cdr3_nt: TGTGCCAGCAGCCAAGCGGCGGGACAGGGCCGTTCACCCCTCCACTTT
clone_size: many
d_call: TRBD1
j_call: TRBJ1-6
v_call: TRBV4-2

cdr3_aa: CASSEIRQGSGEQFF
cdr3_nt: TGCGCCAGCAGTGAAATAAGACAGGGGTCAGGGGAGCAGTTCTTC
clone_size: few
d_call: TRBD1
j_call: TRBJ2-1
v_call: TRBV10-2

cdr3_aa: CAISLGTGKETQYF
cdr3_nt: TGTGCCATCAGCCTCGGGACGGGGAAAGAGACCCAGTACTTC
clone_size: many
d_call: NA
j_call: TRBJ2-5
v_call: TRBV10-3

cdr3_aa: CASSYTTGRQTQYF
cdr3_nt: TGTGCCAGCAGCTATACGACAGGGCGGCAGACCCAGTACTTC
clone_size: few
d_call: TRBD1
j_call: TRBJ2-5
v_call: TRBV2

cdr3_aa: CASSLRLAGDPLEQYF
cdr3_nt: TGTGCCAGCAGCTTAAGACTAGCGGGAGACCCTCTCGAGCAGTACTTC
clone_size: NA
d_call: TRBD2
j_call: TRBJ2-7
v_call: TRBV7-9

cdr3_aa: CASSYRGGGYTF
cdr3_nt: TGTGCCAGCAGTTACAGGGGTGGCGGCTACACCTTC
clone_size: many
d_call: TRBD1
j_call: TRBJ1-2
v_call: TRBV14

cdr3_aa: CASSYVAGRSYEQYF
cdr3_nt: TGTGCCAGCAGTTACGTAGCGGGACGCTCCTACGAGCAGTACTTC
clone_size: NA
d_call: TRBD2
j_call: TRBJ2-7
v_call: TRBV6-2/TRBV6-3

cdr3_aa: CASSQDHPGSLNTGELFF
cdr3_nt: TGTGCCAGCAGCCAAGACCATCCAGGGAGCCTGAACACCGGGGAGCTGTTTTTT
clone_size: NA
d_call: NA
j_call: TRBJ2-2
v_call: TRBV4-2

cdr3_aa: CSARPSGAPSYEQYF
cdr3_nt: TGCAGTGCTAGACCCAGCGGGGCCCCCTCCTACGAGCAGTACTTC
clone_size: NA
d_call: TRBD2
j_call: TRBJ2-7
v_call: TRBV20-1

cdr3_aa: CASSFLAGVGNEQFF
cdr3_nt: TGTGCCAGCAGTTTTCTAGCGGGGGTTGGCAATGAGCAGTTCTTC
clone_size: few
d_call: TRBD2
j_call: TRBJ2-1
v_call: TRBV12-3/TRBV12-4

cdr3_aa: CASSYSLPGRGPSTDTQYF
cdr3_nt: TGTGCCAGCAGTTACTCCCTCCCGGGCAGGGGCCCTAGCACAGATACGCAGTATTTT
clone_size: few
d_call: NA
j_call: TRBJ2-3
v_call: TRBV6-5

cdr3_aa: CATTKRGEQFF
cdr3_nt: TGTGCCACCACTAAACGGGGTGAGCAGTTCTTC
clone_size: many
d_call: NA
j_call: TRBJ2-1
v_call: TRBV15

cdr3_aa: CASSFLSGANTGELFF
cdr3_nt: TGTGCCAGCAGCTTCCTCAGCGGGGCTAACACCGGGGAGCTGTTTTTT
clone_size: few
d_call: TRBD2
j_call: TRBJ2-2
v_call: TRBV7-9

cdr3_aa: CASSRGTSGKSTDTQYF
cdr3_nt: TGTGCCAGCAGTCGCGGGACTAGCGGGAAGAGCACAGATACGCAGTATTTT
clone_size: few
d_call: TRBD2
j_call: TRBJ2-3
v_call: TRBV6-1

cdr3_aa: CASRKWGTQYF
cdr3_nt: TGTGCCAGCCGAAAGTGGGGGACCCAGTACTTC
clone_size: NA
d_call: NA
j_call: TRBJ2-5
v_call: TRBV28

cdr3_aa: CATSRDWNSGRDYNEQFF
cdr3_nt: TGTGCCACCAGCAGAGATTGGAACTCCGGGAGGGACTACAATGAGCAGTTCTTC
clone_size: few
d_call: TRBD2
j_call: TRBJ2-1
v_call: TRBV15

cdr3_aa: CASRPAGASYEQYF
cdr3_nt: TGTGCCAGCCGCCCAGCGGGGGCTTCCTACGAGCAGTACTTC
clone_size: few
d_call: TRBD2
j_call: TRBJ2-7
v_call: TRBV7-2

cdr3_aa: CASSYSGTGRTEAFF
cdr3_nt: TGTGCCAGCAGTTACTCCGGGACAGGACGAACTGAAGCTTTCTTT
clone_size: NA
d_call: TRBD1
j_call: TRBJ1-1
v_call: TRBV28

cdr3_aa: CASSSQGAGGTDTQYF
cdr3_nt: TGCGCCAGCAGCTCCCAAGGTGCTGGGGGCACAGATACGCAGTATTTT
clone_size: few
d_call: NA
j_call: TRBJ2-3
v_call: TRBV5-1

cdr3_aa: CASSLGVAGKKDTQYF
cdr3_nt: TGTGCCAGCAGCTTAGGAGTAGCGGGAAAGAAAGATACGCAGTATTTT
clone_size: many
d_call: TRBD2
j_call: TRBJ2-3
v_call: TRBV7-8

cdr3_aa: CASSPTTGGALGYTF
cdr3_nt: TGCGCCAGCAGCCCCACCACCGGGGGGGCGCTTGGCTACACCTTC
clone_size: many
d_call: NA
j_call: TRBJ1-2
v_call: TRBV5-1

cdr3_aa: CASSFTFSGAGGFNEQFF
cdr3_nt: TGTGCCAGCAGCTTTACTTTTTCTGGTGCGGGGGGGTTCAATGAGCAGTTCTTC
clone_size: NA
d_call: TRBD2
j_call: TRBJ2-1
v_call: TRBV11-1

cdr3_aa: CASRKVGGNEQFF
cdr3_nt: TGTGCCAGCAGGAAGGTTGGGGGGAATGAGCAGTTCTTC
clone_size: NA
d_call: NA
j_call: TRBJ2-1
v_call: TRBV13

cdr3_aa: CASSQARGSRYEQYF
cdr3_nt: TGTGCCAGCAGCCAAGCGCGGGGCAGCAGGTACGAGCAGTACTTC
clone_size: few
d_call: NA
j_call: TRBJ2-7
v_call: TRBV3-1

cdr3_aa: CASSLDGRSYNEQFF
cdr3_nt: TGTGCCAGCAGCTTAGACGGCAGATCTTACAATGAGCAGTTCTTC
clone_size: many
d_call: NA
j_call: TRBJ2-1
v_call: TRBV7-2

cdr3_aa: CASTRQLQETQYF
cdr3_nt: TGTGCCAGCACGAGACAATTACAAGAGACCCAGTACTTC
clone_size: NA
d_call: NA
j_call: TRBJ2-5
v_call: TRBV28

cdr3_aa: CASSGNGQVGETQYF
cdr3_nt: TGCGCCAGCAGTGGCAATGGGCAGGTTGGAGAGACCCAGTACTTC
clone_size: few
d_call: NA
j_call: TRBJ2-5
v_call: TRBV10-1